Included here is one T cell receptor beta chain sequence, with context. One end of the junction is discordant with germline, which a read error may explain. This sample is drawn from a study of shared clonotypes between healthy human individuals. Germline lookup yields CDR1 SGHNT and CDR2 YYREEE (reference sequence). This CDR3 is built from 15 residues. The table came from immunoSEQ multiplex PCR; TCRdb's copy has only in-frame clones and leaves some out. Here the sample spans some 2,400,000 clones, around 95% being singletons. All donors were healthy HIV-negative adults lacking recent acute infections or vaccinations.

Sequenced sample: naive CD4+ T cells sorted from blood. Subset given: CD45RA+ positively selected. V is TRBV5-4 and J is TRBJ2-7, with D hard to call. The origin of this receptor is a man between 18 and 35 years old in good health. CDR3: CASSSPRMSSSEQYF. The CDR3 bases are TGTGCCAGCAGCTCTCCAAGGATGTCTTCCTCCGAGCAGTACTTC. The full variable domain, completed using reference TRBV5-4 and TRBJ2-7, is ETGVTQSPTHLIKTRGQQVTLRCSSQSGHNTVSWYQQALGQGPQFIFQYYREEENGRGNFPPRFSGLQFPNYSSELNVNALELDDSALYLCASSSPRMSSSEQYFGPGTRLTVT.